This entry features one TCR beta chain sequence. Profiling relied on immunoSEQ multiplex PCR, and the TCRdb table lists in-frame clones only, not all of them. The profile shows some 110,000 clones, more than 85% of them singletons. This sample was taken from a study of T cell changes during pregnancy in multiple sclerosis. The CDR3 covers 15 residues. Germline V CDR1 and CDR2: SGHVS, FQNEAQ. The V and J ends lost 5 bases and 6 bases, in that order; junction bases with no gene match: 7. The sequences come from peripheral blood, collected in the third trimester of pregnancy. The chain links TRBV7-8 to TRBJ1-5, with 10 bases lining up with TRBD1. This TCR was sampled from a female donor with multiple sclerosis, enrolled in a pregnancy study. The chain's CDR3 is CASSPGQGGGQPQHF. The CDR3 DNA reads as TGTGCCAGCAGCCCCGGACAGGGGGGGGGTCAGCCCCAGCATTTT.